Described below is a single T cell receptor (beta chain) sequence and its context. The antigen is not known. This CDR3 region has 13 residues. The ends were cut back, 1 base at V and 8 bases at J, with 11 bases in the middle. Per germline, CDR1 MGHRA and CDR2 YSYEKL. The sample originates from a study of shared clonotypes between healthy human individuals. Study-wide background: Ranging from 18 to 49 in age, donors were a couple of women and three men. CD4 naive cells filled three plates per donor, CD4 memory three, CD8 naive two and CD8 memory one. Broader study findings: In contrast to clonotypes shared by all four donors, non-shared clonotypes had lower generation probabilities.

CD45RO-negative cells were positively selected for CCR7, leaving out terminally differentiated effector memory CD45RA+ cells. The method was immunoSEQ multiplex PCR; TCRdb's version includes in-frame clones alone and lacks a portion of them. The sample contains some 2.1 million clones, 93% of which appear only once. This rearrangement joins TRBV4-1 to TRBJ1-1; D is possibly TRBD1 (5 bases). The TCR comes from a young man in good health. Some clones in this sample may be carry-over from other donors' samples. Sequencing used naive CD8+ T cells from PBMCs. This CDR3 is CASSQGQGPEAFF. The DNA for the CDR3 is TGCGCCAGCAGCCAAGGGCAGGGACCCGAAGCTTTCTTT.